Presented here are 6 T cell receptor beta chains from one specimen sequenced in a study of blood T cell repertoires in COVID-19 (TCRdb year 2020). The library came from the immunoSEQ multiplex PCR assay. In TCRdb, the immuneACCESS table is reduced to in-frame sequences with V and J assigned. These tables do not hold every clone; where another copy was compared, an unresolved V gene accounts for under half, and the others remain unexplained. This sample gives over 200,000 clones in total; roughly 85% of them show up just once. The leading ten clones occupy about 12% of the sample. Sequenced sample: peripheral blood. The origin of the receptors is a woman aged 18 to 35 who had recovered from COVID-19.

The chain is built from TRBV19 and TRBJ1-2; 7 nucleotides match TRBD1. V dropped 5 bases and J dropped 1; count of bases not matched to a gene: 10. The CDR3 has 16 amino acids. Germline lookup yields CDR1 LNHDA and CDR2 SQIVND (reference sequence). The CDR3 DNA sequence: TGTGCCAGTAGTGTACGACAGGGAAATCTTAACTATGGCTACACCTTC. The encoded protein is CASSVRQGNLNYGYTF.

The chain links TRBV3-1 (or the pseudogene TRBV3-2) to TRBJ1-1, with TRBD1 identical over 8 bases. The CDR3 runs 15 residues. Germline V gene sequence: CDR1 LGHDT, CDR2 YNNKEL (reference sequence). Trimming took 7 bases from V and 2 from J; bases not matched to a gene: 9. This CDR3 reads CASMETGGINTEAFF. The CDR3 DNA is TGTGCCAGCATGGAAACAGGGGGAATCAACACTGAAGCTTTCTTT.

This chain connects TRBV2 to TRBJ2-3, with 8 bases matching TRBD2. V trimming: 3 bases; J trimming: 2 bases; junction bases outside the gene matches: 4. The germline gives CDR1 SNHLY, CDR2 FYNNEI. The CDR3 loop spans 15 amino acids. CDR3 residues: CASSDSGAVTDTQYF. The DNA of the CDR3 is TGTGCCAGCAGTGATAGCGGGGCGGTCACAGATACGCAGTATTTT.

The chain carries TRBV30 and TRBJ1-1, with D uncertain. The CDR3 extends over 13 amino acids. Between the trimmed V and J ends, which lost 4 bases and 6 bases, there was a span of 15 bases. CDR1 GTSNPN and CDR2 SVGIG come from the germline V gene (reference sequence). The CDR3 protein is CAWMWREHSEAFF. Written as DNA, the CDR3 is TGTGCCTGGATGTGGCGGGAACACTCTGAAGCTTTCTTT.

J is TRBJ2-1 and V is TRBV12-5; 16 bases line up with TRBD2. This CDR3 has 19 amino acids. The V gene's germline CDR1 is LGHNT and CDR2 FRNRAP. The trim removed 1 base at V and 7 bases at J, leaving 10 bases unmatched. The CDR3 spells CASGLGGLAGGRDKNEQFF. CDR3 bases: TGTGCTAGTGGTTTGGGGGGACTAGCGGGAGGGAGGGATAAAAATGAGCAGTTCTTC.

This clone occurred once. The same CDR3 is also encoded by other DNA sequences in this sample. The chain employs TRBV10-3 and TRBJ1-1; the D gene is possibly TRBD1 (6 bases). The V and J ends lost 9 bases and 5 bases respectively, with 13 bases between them. Germline V lookup: CDR1 ENHRY, CDR2 SYGVKD. This CDR3 has 12 residues. The DNA for the CDR3 is TGTGCCATACAGGGTTTGGGGACTGAAGCTTTCTTT. It is translated as CAIQGLGTEAFF.